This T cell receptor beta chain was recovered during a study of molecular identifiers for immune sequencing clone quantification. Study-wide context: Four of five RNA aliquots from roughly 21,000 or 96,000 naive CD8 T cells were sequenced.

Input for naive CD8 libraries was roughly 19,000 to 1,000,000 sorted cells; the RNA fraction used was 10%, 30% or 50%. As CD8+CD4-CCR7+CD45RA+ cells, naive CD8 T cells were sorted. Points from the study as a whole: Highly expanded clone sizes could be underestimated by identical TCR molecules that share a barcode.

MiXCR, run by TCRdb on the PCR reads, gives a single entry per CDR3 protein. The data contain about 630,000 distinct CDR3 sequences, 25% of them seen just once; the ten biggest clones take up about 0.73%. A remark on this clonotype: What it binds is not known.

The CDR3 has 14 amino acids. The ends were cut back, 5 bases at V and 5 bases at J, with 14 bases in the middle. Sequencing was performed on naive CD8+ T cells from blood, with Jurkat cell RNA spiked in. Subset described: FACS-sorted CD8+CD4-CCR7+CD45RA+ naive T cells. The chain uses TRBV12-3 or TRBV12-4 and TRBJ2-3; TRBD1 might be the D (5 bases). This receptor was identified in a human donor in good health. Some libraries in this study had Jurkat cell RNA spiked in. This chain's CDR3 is CASSPSEQVDTQYF. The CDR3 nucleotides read TGTGCCAGCAGTCCGAGCGAACAGGTAGATACGCAGTATTTT.